Reported below is one T cell receptor beta chain. Within the sample, other DNA sequences also encode this same CDR3. Germline loops: CDR1 LNHDA, CDR2 SQIVND (reference sequence). Trimming took 5 bases from V and 3 from J; bases not matched to a gene: 3. The CDR3 length is 13 residues. Authors' methods: Cell counts per sample came from amplifying reference gene primers. Some clones are missing from TCRdb's copy, which holds only in-frame ones; the method was immunoSEQ multiplex PCR. D and trimming were read from the DNA, whereas the V and J calls and clone size are those reported in that table. The table shows 130,000 to 150,000 clones, with 88% occurring only once. The sample comes from a study of blood T cell repertoires in COVID-19. About the study: Donors in the United States, Italy and Spain gave samples during acute or convalescent COVID-19. PBMCs, B-cell-depleted T cells, or T cells provided the cDNA or gDNA that made up the material.

The sequenced material came from peripheral blood. V usage is TRBV19 and J usage is TRBJ1-1, with 7 bases identical to TRBD1. The clonotype originates from a human donor in a cohort sampled during active COVID-19. The CDR3 spells CASSSTGDTEAFF. DNA of the CDR3: TGTGCCAGTAGTTCAACAGGGGACACTGAAGCTTTCTTT.